These 16 T cell receptor beta chains were all obtained from the same sample, sequenced in a study of monozygotic twins with inflammatory bowel disease. For each CDR3 protein, TCRdb gives one entry from its re-call of the 5' RACE reads, without DNA. The sample data list about 440,000 distinct CDR3 sequences. The sequenced material came from blood. Receptors originate from a human donor with ulcerative colitis or Crohn's disease, or a healthy co-twin of an affected twin (not recorded which).

This chain joins TRBV15 and TRBJ1-4. In germline, CDR1 is LNHNV, CDR2 YYDKDF (reference sequence). The CDR3 totals 14 residues. The CDR3 loop reads CATSRGRANEKLFF.

The rearrangement links TRBV20-1 to TRBJ2-1; TCRdb gives TRBD1 as the D gene, but with no DNA this cannot be confirmed. Germline loops: CDR1 DFQATT, CDR2 SNEGSKA (reference sequence). The CDR3 extends over 12 amino acids. This CDR3 reads CSARGPGNEQFF.

V usage is TRBV12-3 or TRBV12-4 and J usage is TRBJ2-3; the D gene TCRdb calls, TRBD1, cannot be checked with no DNA. This CDR3 has 15 residues. The CDR3 spells CASSLLTGLADTQYF.

The chain employs TRBV7-2 and TRBJ2-1; the TRBD1 assignment by TCRdb is unverifiable without DNA. The CDR3 is made up of 13 amino acids. CDR1 SGHTA and CDR2 FQGNSA come from the germline V gene. The CDR3 here is CASSWGEQAEQFF.

CDR3: CASSLERDTSYQETQYF. The chain recombines TRBV5-1 with TRBJ2-5; the D call of TRBD1 rests on TCRdb alone, since no DNA is present to check it. Germline CDR1 and CDR2: SGHRS and YFSETQ. The CDR3 length is 17 residues.

The chain couples TRBV27 to TRBJ2-7; TCRdb lists TRBD1, though no DNA is available to test this call. The CDR3 consists of 16 residues. Germline loops: CDR1 MNHEY, CDR2 SMNVEV (reference sequence). CDR3 sequence reads: CASSLEIGTAPYEQYF.

The V and J genes are TRBV6-1 and TRBJ1-5; lacking DNA, the TRBD1 call made by TCRdb goes unchecked. This CDR3 comprises 15 residues. The V gene's germline CDR1 is MNHNS and CDR2 SASEGT. The CDR3 sequence: CASSPDRGLGGPQHF.

The rearrangement uses TRBV20-1 and TRBJ2-7; the D call of TRBD2 rests on TCRdb alone, since no DNA is present to check it. Germline V gives CDR1 DFQATT, CDR2 SNEGSKA (reference sequence). The CDR3 extends over 14 amino acids. CDR3: CSAGGGRGLYEQYF.

V usage is TRBV6-2 or TRBV6-3 and J usage is TRBJ1-5. The CDR3 covers 14 residues. CDR1 and CDR2 from the germline V gene are MNHEY and SVGEGT. The CDR3 is CASSYVGSNQPQHF.

CDR3 residues: CASSQRTSGGSYEQYF. The chain recombines TRBV3-1 with TRBJ2-7; with no DNA, the TCRdb D assignment of TRBD2 cannot be verified. Germline V gene lookup returns CDR1 LGHDT and CDR2 YNNKEL (reference sequence). The CDR3 consists of 16 residues.

The chain recombines TRBV29-1 with TRBJ1-1. From germline, CDR1 is SQVTM and CDR2 ANQGSEA. The CDR3 totals 11 residues. The CDR3 loop is CSADKNTEAFF.

This chain uses TRBV2 with TRBJ2-6. CDR1 is SNHLY and CDR2 is FYNNEI in the germline V gene. The CDR3 is 15 amino acids. The CDR3 reads CASSWTFSGANVLTF.

The V and J genes are TRBV20-1 and TRBJ2-3; lacking DNA, the TRBD2 call made by TCRdb goes unchecked. Germline assignment: CDR1 DFQATT and CDR2 SNEGSKA (reference sequence). This CDR3 is built from 14 residues. The CDR3 spells CSATGLAGIDTLYF.

This sequence joins TRBV9 and TRBJ2-7. The CDR3 totals 15 residues. The germline CDR1 and CDR2 sequences are SGDLS and YYNGEE. The CDR3 loop is CASSVGGTASYEQYF.

The gene calls are TRBV6-1 and TRBJ2-5; the TCRdb call, TRBD1, lacks DNA for checking. The CDR3 has 15 amino acids. In germline, CDR1 is MNHNS, CDR2 SASEGT. This CDR3 reads CASSRDRGRRETQYF.

The V and J genes are TRBV19 and TRBJ1-1; TCRdb picks TRBD1, but there is no DNA to check that call. CDR1 is LNHDA, CDR2 SQIVND, per germline (reference sequence). This CDR3 is 14 amino acids long. CDR3 loop: CATERQGLGTEAFF.